This T cell receptor (beta chain) originates from a study of T cell repertoires in cytomegalovirus infection. The overall study: TCR beta signatures that were public indicated CMV infection and matching HLA type.

The CDR3 runs to 15 residues. In germline, CDR1 is MNHEY, CDR2 SVGAGI. Trimming took 5 bases from V and 2 from J; bases not matched to a gene: 8. Worth noting for this clonotype: The antigen remains undetermined.

Study-wide points: CMV-specific TCR beta clonotypes restricted by HLA-C dominated the ex vivo response.

TCRdb independently ran MiXCR on the reads; one entry per CDR3 protein. The data contain 700,000 to 850,000 distinct CDR3 sequences, 30% to 35% of them singletons. The chain links TRBV6-5 to TRBJ2-5; 7 bases align to TRBD1. This receptor was taken from a human donor in good health (CMV status not recorded). Some clones in this sample may be carry-over from other donors' samples. The starting material was cultured CD8+ T cells from PBMCs, obtained from culture after CMV antigen stimulation. The CDR3 nucleotides read TGTGCCAGCAGTCAAGGACAGGATCTACAAGAGACCCAGTACTTC. Translation: CASSQGQDLQETQYF.